This T cell receptor beta chain emerged from a study of shared clonotypes between healthy human individuals (dated by TCRdb to the early 2020s). A note on the overall study: Three men and two women, aged 18 to 49 years, made up the cohort. For each donor, CD4 naive and CD4 memory were each given three plates, CD8 naive was given two plates, and CD8 memory was given one plate. The study deeply sequenced blood TCR repertoires of five healthy adults to estimate repertoire size and the extent of clonotype sharing between individuals. Libraries were prepared and TCR repertoires were sequenced by different laboratories using diverse techniques, in order to increase sequencing depth and limit assay-specific biases. Per donor, leukapheresis produced somewhere between about 0.8 and 9.5 billion PBMCs. Here is what the overall study found, with its caveats: Across a handful of donors, around 5% of naive CD4, roughly 3.8% of naive CD8, approximately 2.5% of memory CD4, and roughly 0.4% of memory CD8 clonotypes were shared. Higher generation probabilities were observed for clonotypes shared by all four sorted-subset donors than for non-shared clonotypes. Based on pairwise subsampling, the degree of clonotype sharing among donors was expected to be affected by sequencing depth. Even with the large sequencing depth, rarefaction of the sorted-subset datasets indicated that sequencing was incomplete. Only blood was sampled, and tissue TCR repertoires likely differ from those in blood. The genetic and exposure-history diversity represented was limited by the small number of donors. Estimated clonotype richness was generally larger for naive than for memory subsets.

Using the deep immunoSEQ assay, multiplex PCR amplified TCR CDR3 regions from genomic DNA. For each cell subset, the extracted genomic DNA was distributed evenly across all wells of several immunoSEQ 96-well plates, and each plate served as one replicate. For sorted subsets, roughly 190 ng of genomic DNA, equivalent to 30,000 or so T cell genomes, went into each replicate PCR. Purified libraries were measured with a Qubit 3.0 fluorometer, size-checked on a Bioanalyzer 2100, and measured again with the KAPA Library Quantification kit. A separate single-read 150-cycle Illumina NextSeq 550 flow cell was used to sequence each immunoSEQ 96-well plate. Per the source publication's procedure: Because the immunoSEQ output included only junctional sequences and no quality scores, the filtering could not be the same as the filtering used for full-length reads. To assign V/J genes and CDR3, sequences were annotated using PyIR, a Python wrapper for IgBLAST v1.9, with IMGT germline references. Reads with weak V/J assignments (E-value above 1e-6), missing CDR3, stop codons, out-of-frame junctions, or ambiguous translated residues were removed. A V3J clonotype was defined by an identical inferred V gene, J gene, and CDR3 amino acid sequence. Percentage overlap between repertoires was calculated by dividing the number of shared unique clonotypes by the size of the smaller repertoire. Richness of each repertoire was evaluated using RTK rarefaction, the Chao1 estimator, and Recon v2.1 estimates of unobserved clonotypes. For all TCRbeta clonotypes obtained by the gDNA method from a few donors, generation probabilities were computed with OLGA. TCRdb retrieved this table from immuneACCESS and kept in-frame rearrangements only. Not all clones are present; in checked studies, unresolved V genes account for under half, and no reason is known for the remainder. V and J calls and clone size are those listed in that table; D and trimming were worked out from the DNA. The sample data list about 2.1 million clones, and 85% to 95% of these were observed just once. The ten largest clones represent roughly 1.7% of the sample.

Turning to this clone: Its cognate antigen has yet to be identified. No clone much larger than this one lies a single base away; base qualities are absent.

Between the V and J ends, shortened by 3 bases and 3 bases respectively, the junction contains 11 bases. For CDR1 and CDR2, the germline V gene lists MGHRA and YSYEKL. Reading from cysteine to phenylalanine, the CDR3 counts 14 amino acids. The entry retains the CDR3 DNA only, 42 bases that are in frame from base 1. CD8 naive samples were CD45RO-negative cells positively selected for CCR7, giving a CD45RA+CCR7+ population that excluded TemRA cells. The donors were healthy, HIV-negative adults who had no recently reported acute infections or vaccinations. Every donor was a Caucasian adult residing in Nashville, Tennessee, USA. After blood collection by leukapheresis, PBMCs were isolated using Ficoll-Histopaque density gradient centrifugation and then cryopreserved in the vapor phase of liquid nitrogen. Analytical flow cytometry was used to check the purity and quantity of every magnetically sorted T cell population. Each sorted fraction had its genomic DNA isolated and then quantified by UV absorbance on a Nanodrop 2000c.

The rearranged chain carries TRBV4-1 and TRBJ1-2, with no D gene named confidently. Sequences were obtained from naive CD8+ T cells from PBMCs. What this sample's cell subset or site label stands for: CD45RA+CCR7+. This TCR derives from a man aged 18 to 29 in good health. Some clones in this sample may be carry-over from other donors' samples. In nucleotide form, the sequence is TGCGCCAGCAGCCACCGGGTGAGGGACTATGGCTACACCTTC. This codes for CASSHRVRDYGYTF.